This T cell receptor (beta chain) was identified during a study of cytotoxic CD8 clonotypes in ibrutinib-treated CLL. Study conclusions and caveats: Samples were collected at differing times from sustained-remission and progressing patients. Ibrutinib response saw clonality rise, and progression saw it return toward baseline. Few clonotypes were public, and these shrank or held steady under treatment.

Concerning this clone itself: What it recognizes is unknown.

Sequencing used immunoSEQ multiplex PCR; TCRdb keeps in-frame clones, though not all of them. The table shows tens of thousands of clones, with about 65% occurring only once. V was pared by 0 bases and J by 2 bases, with 7 bases between. Looked up from germline, CDR1 is MNHEY and CDR2 is SMNVEV (reference sequence). This CDR3 is 14 amino acids long. The chain has TRBV27 and TRBJ1-1; D gene uncertain. This material consisted of PBMCs, taken after 24 months of ibrutinib treatment. The TCR was taken from a human donor with chronic lymphocytic leukemia. The CDR3 sequence: CASSLSWGNTEAFF. As DNA, the CDR3 is TGTGCCAGCAGTTTATCGTGGGGAAACACTGAAGCTTTCTTT.